The TCR beta chain under discussion was sequenced for a study of response to subunit inactivated influenza vaccine. This clonotype was observed a few times. The germline V and J ends were trimmed by 5 bases and 2 bases, with 13 bases remaining between them. Germline loops: CDR1 LGHNA, CDR2 YSLEER. The CDR3 length is 15 residues. TCRdb re-called the RT-PCR reads with MiXCR, one entry per CDR3 protein. The data show roughly 550,000 distinct CDR3 sequences, approximately 24% seen once. The sample was also reused in another study, on T cells expressing NK-cell markers. That study adds: The cDNA for TCR beta came from 5'RACE template switching with UMIs. A range of about 1.0-8% of CD8+ T cells consisted of dominant NKG2C+ clonotypes in about six donors.

The TCR originated in a man in his fifties or sixties who received an inactivated influenza vaccine. The starting material was CD4+ T cells sorted from PBMCs, obtained roughly 13 days after vaccination. V is TRBV4-3 and J is TRBJ1-5, with D tentatively TRBD1 (6 bases). In DNA, the CDR3 is TGCGCCAGCAGCTCAGAACCAGGGGGCAATCAGCCCCAGCATTTT. This gives the protein CASSSEPGGNQPQHF.